The entry below describes one T cell receptor beta chain. Germline V gene lookup returns CDR1 SGHVS and CDR2 FNYEAQ. The CDR3 runs 14 residues. Trimming removed 7 bases at V and 3 bases at J, with 16 bases between. The data were taken from a study of blood T cell repertoires in COVID-19. Study at large: Samples taken during acute and convalescent COVID-19 were collected in the United States, Italy and Spain. PBMCs, B-cell-depleted T cells, or T cells provided the cDNA or gDNA that made up the material.

In the source study's methods: Amplified reference gene primers provided the basis for estimating nucleated cell counts. Only in-frame clones appear in the TCRdb table, and some are missing; sequencing was by immunoSEQ multiplex PCR. V and J calls and clone size are given by that table; D and trimming were obtained from the DNA. Of 200,000 or so clones in the sample, roughly 80% are singletons; the top ten hold roughly a sixth. The chain couples TRBV7-6 to TRBJ2-7, with D tentatively TRBD2 (6 bases). The receptor's source is a man aged 55 to 70 with active or convalescent COVID-19. Source material: peripheral blood. This chain's CDR3 is CASTENPGDYEQYF. The CDR3 DNA reads TGTGCCAGCACCGAAAATCCGGGGGACTACGAGCAGTACTTC.